A single sample gave rise to the 21 T cell receptor beta chains below, sequenced in a study of tumor-infiltrating lymphocytes in primary liver carcinoma. Production of TCR beta cDNA used approximately 480 ng total RNA together with a constant-region primer. Researchers made the TCR beta libraries by running three nested multiplex PCR rounds with slightly modified ARM-PCR. For around 9 cycles apiece, the opening two PCR rounds ran with TRBV1-TRBV30 forward primers and a C-beta reverse primer. TCRdb reprocessed the multiplex PCR reads with MiXCR, giving one entry per CDR3 protein. The table has over 95,000 distinct CDR3 sequences, roughly 69% seen once. From unsorted bulk tissue weighing about 20-32 mg, DNA and RNA were co-extracted. The sample consisted of liver tumor tissue from sampling region 5. As to subset: tumor region T5, tumor centre. These receptor sequences come from an older woman with primary liver carcinoma and hepatitis B virus infection.

About this clonotype: This sequence may be a read error, since a much larger clone differs from it by one base. The chain uses TRBV5-1 and TRBJ2-1; D not resolved. In germline, CDR1 is SGHRS, CDR2 YFSETQ. The CDR3 is 11 amino acids. CDR3 coding DNA: TGCGCCAGCGGCTTGGGTGTCGAGCAGTTCTTC. Translating it yields CASGLGVEQFF.

This clonotype was recorded a few times. This rearrangement joins TRBV5-1 to TRBJ2-7; D is possibly TRBD1 or TRBD2 (5 bases each). The CDR3 extends over 16 amino acids. Germline CDR1 and CDR2: SGHRS and YFSETQ. Deletions cut 0 bases from V and 4 bases from J, with 17 bases between. CDR3 nucleotide sequence: TGCGCCAGCAGCTTGGAAGTGGGGACCAGGCCGTACGAGCAGTACTTC. Translation gives CASSLEVGTRPYEQYF.

This clonotype was detected many times. The V and J genes are TRBV4-1 and TRBJ2-1; 14 positions match TRBD2. This CDR3 has 17 amino acids. The germline V gene encodes CDR1 MGHRA and CDR2 YSYEKL. V dropped 5 bases and J dropped 2; count of bases not matched to a gene: 5. The CDR3 reads CASSDTGLAGAYNEQFF. For the CDR3, the DNA is TGCGCCAGCAGCGATACGGGACTAGCGGGAGCCTACAATGAGCAGTTCTTC.

About this clonotype itself: The junction differs from germline at one of its ends, possibly a read error. The chain is built from TRBV2 and TRBJ2-7; weak D call: TRBD1 (6 bases). CDR3 length equals 14 residues. The germline gives CDR1 SNHLY, CDR2 FYNNEI. The CDR3 sequence: CASSGIQGAYVQYF. CDR3 nucleotides: TGTGCCAGCAGCGGTATACAGGGCGCCTACGTGCAGTACTTC.

The chain joins TRBV11-3 to TRBJ2-7; 7 nucleotides align to TRBD2. CDR3 length equals 14 residues. Unmatched junction bases numbered 13, after V lost 9 bases and J lost 5 bases. Germline-derived CDR1 and CDR2 are SGHNT and YENEEA. CDR3 protein: CASSMSGREHEQYF. The CDR3 DNA reads TGTGCCAGTAGCATGAGCGGGCGGGAGCACGAGCAGTACTTC.

Notes on this clonotype: An end of the junction differs from the germline gene, which may be a read error. The V call is TRBV11-2, the J call TRBJ1-2; no firm D call. The germline gives CDR1 SGHAT, CDR2 FQNNGV. The CDR3 loop spans 11 amino acids. The CDR3 spells CASSPGFGHTF. Written as DNA, the CDR3 is TGTGCCAGCAGCCCCGGCTTCGGCCACACATTC.

The chain employs TRBV6-1 and TRBJ2-3; 9 bases agree with TRBD1. V gave up 3 bases and J gave up 5 bases; unmatched junction bases: 15. Germline V gene sequence: CDR1 MNHNS, CDR2 SASEGT. The CDR3 is 18 residues long. The CDR3 nucleotides read TGTGCCAGCAGTGATCTTCATGCGACAGGGGGGGCTCAAGATACGCAGTATTTT. It translates to CASSDLHATGGAQDTQYF.

By proportion, this clonotype is medium-sized. The CDR3 DNA is TGTGCCAGCAGCTTACGGCTAGCAGAGTACCAAGAGACCCAGTACTTC. Its translation: CASSLRLAEYQETQYF. The chain couples TRBV11-2 to TRBJ2-5; tentative D call: TRBD2 (5 bases). The length of the CDR3 is 16 residues. Germline loops: CDR1 SGHAT, CDR2 FQNNGV. Deletions cut 2 bases from V and 0 bases from J, with 13 bases between.

As concerns this clonotype: This is likely a read error, given that the CDR3 carries no conserved phenylalanine or tryptophan at its end. The DNA is omitted, as the CDR3 cannot be located on it reliably, and the CDR3 follows TCRdb's listing. The chain has TRBV12-3 or TRBV12-4 and TRBJ2-1; the table's D call, TRBD1, was not checked against the DNA. The CDR3 is 12 amino acids in total, end residues counted. The CDR3 loop reads CVSRQGATEQFI.

Details on this clonotype: A read error may produce the germline difference seen at one junction end. This chain connects TRBV6-1 to TRBJ1-1, with a possible D match to TRBD1 (5 bases). The CDR3 consists of 14 residues. Germline V gene sequence: CDR1 MNHNS, CDR2 SASEGT. CDR3: CASSEIRGTAEASF. The CDR3 nucleotides are TGTGCCAGCAGTGAAATAAGGGGTACCGCTGAAGCTTCCTTT.

As regards this clonotype: Since a much larger clone is just one base distant, this may be a read error. The chain joins TRBV29-1 to TRBJ2-3; no definite D call. The CDR3 consists of 14 residues. The germline V gene encodes CDR1 SQVTM and CDR2 ANQGSEA. CDR3 in amino acids: CNVEGGNRADTQYF. CDR3 DNA sequence: TGCAACGTTGAAGGTGGCAACCGGGCAGATACGCAGTATTTT.

As concerns this clonotype: At one end the junction does not follow the germline gene, possibly because of a read error. This chain connects TRBV29-1 to TRBJ2-5; possible D gene TRBD2, 5 bases. From germline, CDR1 is SQVTM and CDR2 ANQGSEA. The CDR3 has 13 residues. In nucleotides, the CDR3 is TGCGGCGCGTATTCGGGATTTCAAGAGACCCAGTACTTT. It translates to CGAYSGFQETQYF.

The chain combines TRBV20-1 with TRBJ1-2; TRBD1 agrees at 9 bases. Germline lookup yields CDR1 DFQATT and CDR2 SNEGSKA (reference sequence). V gave up 1 base and J gave up 8 bases; unmatched junction bases: 8. The CDR3 is 14 amino acids. CDR3: CSARAGQGDGGYTF. DNA for the CDR3: TGCAGTGCTAGAGCGGGACAGGGCGATGGCGGCTACACCTTC.

In its sample, this clonotype was seen once. The chain couples TRBV12-3 or TRBV12-4 to TRBJ2-3; D gene unclear. V gave up 4 bases and J gave up 4 bases, with 12 bases separating them. The CDR3 has 14 residues. This chain's CDR3 is CASSSWCLSDTQYF. DNA of the CDR3: TGTGCCAGCAGTTCTTGGTGCTTATCAGATACGCAGTATTTT.

This clonotype has just one count. The junction shows a germline mismatch at one end, possibly a read error. V gene TRBV5-6 combines with J gene TRBJ2-1; 8 bases fit TRBD2. CDR3 size: 16 residues. The germline gives CDR1 SGHDT, CDR2 YYEEEE. For the CDR3, the DNA is TGTGCCAGCAGATTGGCCCCGGGACTTGCGGGAGGCGAGCAGTTCTTC. It codes for CASRLAPGLAGGEQFF.

This clonotype appeared once. Germline is not matched at one junction end, which may reflect a read error. The J gene is TRBJ2-3, the V gene TRBV6-5, with TRBD2 identical over 14 bases. The CDR3 consists of 14 residues. From germline, CDR1 is MNHEY and CDR2 SVGAGI. The DNA for the CDR3 is TGTACCAGCAGGACTAGCGGGAGGTCAGATACGGAGTATTTT. It encodes CTSRTSGRSDTEYF.

For this clonotype: The germline gene is not matched at one end of the junction; a read error may be the cause. The gene calls are TRBV4-1 and TRBJ2-5; D remains ambiguous. Germline V gives CDR1 MGHRA, CDR2 YSYEKL. This CDR3 has 14 residues. The CDR3 DNA sequence: TGCGCCAGCAACCCATCTAGAGGTCAAGATACCCAGTACTTC. It specifies CASNPSRGQDTQYF.

A word on this clonotype: The conserved phenylalanine or tryptophan is not found at the CDR3 terminus, so this likely reflects a read error. No DNA is shown, since the ends of the CDR3 on it are uncertain; the CDR3 is the one TCRdb lists. The chain uses TRBV30 and TRBJ2-7. The CDR3 numbers 10 amino acids, ends counted. The V gene's germline CDR1 is GTSNPN and CDR2 SVGIG (reference sequence). CDR3 loop: CAWRDAALYL.

Points on this clonotype: A much larger clone sits a single nucleotide away, making a read error possible. The rearrangement uses TRBV4-1 and TRBJ2-2; no reliable D call. V gave up 4 bases and J gave up 5 bases, with 17 bases separating them. The germline V gene has CDR1 MGHRA and CDR2 YSYEKL. The CDR3 is made up of 16 amino acids. This CDR3 reads CASSRLQSVKTGELFF. In DNA, the CDR3 is TGCGCCAGCAGCCGCCTACAATCAGTTAAGACCGGGGAGCTGTTTTTT.

V gene TRBV11-2 combines with J gene TRBJ2-3, with 8 bases identical to TRBD1. The closer fit of TRBJ1-5 to the DNA end suggests the J call may be wrong. Per the germline V gene, CDR1 is SGHAT and CDR2 is FQNNGV. CDR3 size: 17 residues. The CDR3 loop reads CASSSRVNRGNTDTQHF. For the CDR3, the DNA is TGTGCCAGCAGCTCCCGGGTAAACAGGGGGAACACGGATACGCAGCATTTT.

Worth noting for this clonotype: Mismatch with germline at one junction end may stem from a read error. V gene TRBV6-5 combines with J gene TRBJ2-5, with 10 nucleotides matching TRBD2. Per germline, CDR1 MNHEY and CDR2 SVGAGI. The CDR3 runs to 11 residues. CDR3 loop: CASRQAGGDNF. The CDR3 DNA reads TGTGCCAGCAGGCAAGCGGGGGGGGACAACTTC.